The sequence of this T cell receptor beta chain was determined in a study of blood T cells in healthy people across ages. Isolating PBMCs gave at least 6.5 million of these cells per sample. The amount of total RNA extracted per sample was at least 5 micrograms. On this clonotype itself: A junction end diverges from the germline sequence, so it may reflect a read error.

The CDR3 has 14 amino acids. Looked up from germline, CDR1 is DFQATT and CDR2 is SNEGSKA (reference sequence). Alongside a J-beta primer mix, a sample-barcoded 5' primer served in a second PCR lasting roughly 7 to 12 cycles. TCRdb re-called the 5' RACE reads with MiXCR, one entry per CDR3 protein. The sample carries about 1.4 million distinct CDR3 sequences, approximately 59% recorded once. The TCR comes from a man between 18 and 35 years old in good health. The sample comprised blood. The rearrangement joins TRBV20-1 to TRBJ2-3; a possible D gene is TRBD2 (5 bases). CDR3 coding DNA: TGTAGTGCCGGGGTCATAACTAGCACAGATACGCAGTATTTT. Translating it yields CSAGVITSTDTQYF.